A single sample is the source of the 3 T cell receptor beta chains below, sequenced in a study of T cell responses to AZD1222 COVID-19 vaccine. This table comes from immunoSEQ multiplex PCR, and its TCRdb copy is limited to in-frame clones, with some not included. The sample records about 140,000 clones, roughly 87% being singletons. The specimen comprised peripheral blood, sampled 28 days after the second AZD1222 dose. The receptors come from an adult who received the AZD1222 COVID-19 vaccine.

The chain has TRBV3-1 (or the pseudogene TRBV3-2) and TRBJ2-1; possibly TRBD1 or TRBD2 for D (5 bases each). From germline, CDR1 is LGHDT and CDR2 YNNKEL (reference sequence). There are 14 residues in the CDR3. Trimming cost V 1 base and J 10 bases, with 14 bases left between them. The CDR3 sequence is CASSQGGTYREQFF. Here the CDR3 DNA reads TGTGCCAGCAGCCAAGGGGGGACCTACAGAGAGCAGTTCTTC.

The chain has TRBV6-5 and TRBJ2-1; D call uncertain. Germline V gene sequence: CDR1 MNHEY, CDR2 SVGAGI. Trimming left V 7 bases short and J 6 bases short, with 7 bases between. The CDR3 has 11 amino acids. The CDR3 DNA reads as TGTGCCAGCACTCCGCGCAATGAGCAGTTCTTC. The encoded protein is CASTPRNEQFF.

This clone was found once. This sequence joins TRBV27 and TRBJ1-3; 8 bases map to TRBD1. Germline-derived CDR1 and CDR2 are MNHEY and SMNVEV (reference sequence). The CDR3 length is 15 residues. Losses at the gene ends were 5 bases for V and 4 bases for J; bases not matched to a gene: 7. CDR3 protein: CASSRVRGQGNTIYF. The CDR3 DNA reads TGTGCCAGCAGTCGGGTCAGGGGGCAAGGAAACACCATATATTTT.